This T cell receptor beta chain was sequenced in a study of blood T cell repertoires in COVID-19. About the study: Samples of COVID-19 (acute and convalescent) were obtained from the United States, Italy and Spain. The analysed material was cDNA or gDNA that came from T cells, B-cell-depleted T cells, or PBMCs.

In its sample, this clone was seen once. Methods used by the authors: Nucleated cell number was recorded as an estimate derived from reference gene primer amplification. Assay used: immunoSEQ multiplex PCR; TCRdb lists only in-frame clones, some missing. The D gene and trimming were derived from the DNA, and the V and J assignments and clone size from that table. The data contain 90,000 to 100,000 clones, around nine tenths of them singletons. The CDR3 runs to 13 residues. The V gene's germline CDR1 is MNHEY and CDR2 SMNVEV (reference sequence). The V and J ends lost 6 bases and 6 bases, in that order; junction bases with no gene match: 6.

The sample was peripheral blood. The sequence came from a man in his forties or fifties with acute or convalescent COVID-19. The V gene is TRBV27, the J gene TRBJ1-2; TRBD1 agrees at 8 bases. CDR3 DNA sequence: TGTGCCAGCAGCTTTAGGACAGGGAATGGCTACACCTTC. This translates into CASSFRTGNGYTF.